These 20 T cell receptor beta chains came from one sample sequenced in a study of vaccination effects on CD4 cells after COVID-19 (dated by TCRdb to between 2021 and 2024). Their antigen targets remain unknown. In the ViraFEST assay, PBMC were stimulated with viral peptide pools, and TCR sequencing was then used to find antigen-specific CD4+ T cell clonotypes based on their expansion. After 10 to 11 days of culture, CD4+ T cells were isolated with the EasySep CD4+ T cell isolation kit. Each participant got two doses of an mRNA SARS-CoV-2 vaccine, either BNT162b2 or mRNA-1273. Library generation was performed with the immunoSEQ multiplex PCR assay. Imported from immuneACCESS, the table was reduced by TCRdb to in-frame sequences with V and J called. These copies leave out some clones; in studies compared against another copy, an unresolved V gene accounts for under half, and the cause of the remainder is not known. Present in this sample are over 14,000 clones, 72% of which were seen just once. 9% to 10% of the sample comes from the top ten.

Sample: CD4+ T cells from PBMCs cultured with SARS-CoV-2 spike peptides, taken after COVID-19 vaccination. This sample's cell subset or site label indicates: SARS-CoV-2 spike overlapping peptide pool stimulation. These receptors were collected from a human donor who received a COVID-19 vaccine.

The chain combines TRBV30 with TRBJ2-5; TRBD2 agrees at 11 bases. This CDR3 region has 16 residues. CDR1 is GTSNPN, CDR2 SVGIG, per germline (reference sequence). V lost 1 base to trimming and J lost 1 base; unmatched junction nucleotides: 5. The CDR3 loop is CAWSGLAGGGQETQYF. The DNA for the CDR3 is TGTGCCTGGAGTGGGCTAGCGGGAGGAGGCCAAGAGACCCAGTACTTC. The full variable domain, its missing parts supplied by reference TRBV30 and TRBJ2-5, is SQTIHQWPATLVQPVGSPLSLECTVEGTSNPNLYWYRQAAGRGLQLLFYSVGIGQISSEVPQNLSASRPQDRQFILSSKKLLLSDSGFYLCAWSGLAGGGQETQYFGPGTRLLVL.

V gene TRBV28 combines with J gene TRBJ1-5; weak D call: TRBD1 (5 bases). The V end was cut by 3 bases, the J end by 9 bases, with 9 bases between. CDR3 length: 12 residues. Looked up from germline, CDR1 is MDHEN and CDR2 is SYDVKM. The CDR3 region has the DNA TGTGCCAGCAGTTTCCGGGGGTCGCCCCAGCATTTT. It encodes CASSFRGSPQHF.

The chain is built from TRBV27 and TRBJ2-2, with 9 positions matching TRBD1. Germline CDR1 and CDR2: MNHEY and SMNVEV (reference sequence). The V and J ends lost 9 bases and 5 bases, in that order; junction bases with no gene match: 10. This CDR3 has 15 residues. The CDR3: CARIPGQGETGELFF. The CDR3 DNA reads TGTGCCAGGATACCGGGACAGGGAGAAACCGGGGAGCTGTTTTTT.

The CDR3 protein is CASRRLAVRSSYNEQFF. DNA for the CDR3: TGTGCCAGCAGACGGCTAGCGGTTAGGAGCTCCTACAATGAGCAGTTCTTC. The gene calls are TRBV11-2 and TRBJ2-1; 7 bases match TRBD2. In germline, CDR1 is SGHAT, CDR2 FQNNGV. This CDR3 is 17 amino acids long. The trim removed 6 bases at V and 0 bases at J, leaving 11 bases unmatched. The whole variable domain, filled in from reference TRBV11-2 and TRBJ2-1, reads EAGVAQSPRYKIIEKRQSVAFWCNPISGHATLYWYQQILGQGPKLLIQFQNNGVVDDSQLPKDRFSAERLKGVDSTLKIQPAKLEDSAVYLCASRRLAVRSSYNEQFFGPGTRLTVL.

This clone was observed a handful of times. The V gene is TRBV7-9, the J gene TRBJ2-6; D is undetermined. Between the trimmed V and J ends, which lost 0 bases and 1 base, there was a span of 7 bases. This CDR3 spans 16 amino acids. CDR1 SEHNR and CDR2 FQNEAQ come from the germline V gene (reference sequence). CDR3 protein: CASSLASQSGANVLTF. In nucleotides, the CDR3 is TGTGCCAGCAGCTTAGCGAGCCAGTCTGGGGCCAACGTCCTGACTTTC.

The CDR3, as DNA: TGTGCCAGCAGCTTCACAGGACTTAATGAAAAACTGTTTTTT. It yields the protein CASSFTGLNEKLFF. The genes are TRBV7-2 and TRBJ1-4; D is possibly TRBD1 (5 bases). This CDR3 is 14 amino acids long. V lost 3 bases, J lost 4 bases, and 9 bases lay in between. Germline CDR1 reads SGHTA; CDR2 reads FQGNSA. The full variable domain, rest sourced from reference TRBV7-2 and TRBJ1-4, is GAGVSQSPSNKVTEKGKDVELRCDPISGHTALYWYRQSLGQGLEFLIYFQGNSAPDKSGLPSDRFSAERTGGSVSTLTIQRTQQEDSAVYLCASSFTGLNEKLFFGSGTQLSVL.

This clone turned up a few times. The chain employs TRBV4-1 and TRBJ2-7, with 8 bases aligning to TRBD1. This CDR3 has 15 amino acids. The trim removed 0 bases at V and 2 bases at J, leaving 3 bases unmatched. Per the germline V gene, CDR1 is MGHRA and CDR2 is YSYEKL. The CDR3: CASSQDQGATYEQYF. The CDR3 region has the DNA TGCGCCAGCAGCCAAGATCAGGGGGCTACCTACGAGCAGTACTTC.

On this clone itself: At one end the junction does not follow the germline gene, possibly because of a read error. V usage is TRBV7-7 and J usage is TRBJ2-3; possibly TRBD1 or TRBD2 for D (6 bases each). CDR3 length: 15 residues. Germline lookup yields CDR1 SSHAT and CDR2 FNYEAQ (reference sequence). CDR3 coding DNA: TGTGCTAGCAGCCCCGGGGGCCGGTCCACAGATACGCAGTATTTT. Translated: CASSPGGRSTDTQYF.

In this sample, this clone turned up once. The CDR3 nucleotides read TGTGCCAGCAGCCACAGGACAGGGCTGGGAGAGACCCAGTACTTC. This codes for CASSHRTGLGETQYF. This chain joins TRBV7-2 and TRBJ2-5; 8 bases align to TRBD1. The trim removed 5 bases at V and 4 bases at J, leaving 9 bases unmatched. The length of the CDR3 is 15 residues. The V gene's germline CDR1 is SGHTA and CDR2 FQGNSA.

The chain joins TRBV27 to TRBJ2-7, with TRBD1 identical over 9 bases. Germline assignment: CDR1 MNHEY and CDR2 SMNVEV (reference sequence). This CDR3 spans 13 amino acids. With V trimmed by 5 bases and J by 6 bases, 5 bases remained unmatched. The CDR3 DNA follows: TGTGCCAGCAGTAACAGGGGGCGGTCCGAGCAGTACTTC. It yields the protein CASSNRGRSEQYF.

Only one count was recorded for this clone. The CDR3 here is CSASQNWGAGGYTF. CDR3 DNA: TGCAGTGCTAGTCAAAACTGGGGGGCCGGGGGCTACACCTTC. The chain combines TRBV20-1 with TRBJ1-2, with D tentatively TRBD1 (6 bases). V lost 3 bases to trimming and J lost 8 bases, with 19 bases between them. Germline V gene sequence: CDR1 DFQATT, CDR2 SNEGSKA (reference sequence). CDR3 length: 14 residues.

This chain connects TRBV27 to TRBJ1-1; 7 bases are shared with TRBD1. V was clipped by 5 bases and J by 4 bases; unmatched bases: 10. This CDR3 comprises 15 residues. Germline V CDR1 and CDR2: MNHEY, SMNVEV (reference sequence). The CDR3 here is CASSLGVGGLTEAFF. The DNA for the CDR3 is TGTGCCAGCAGTCTTGGCGTAGGGGGCCTCACTGAAGCTTTCTTT.

The chain links TRBV3-1 (or the pseudogene TRBV3-2) to TRBJ1-4; 10 positions match TRBD1. The CDR3 contains 16 residues. Germline trimming cut 6 bases from V and 2 bases from J; bases unmatched to any gene: 6. Germline values: CDR1 LGHDT, CDR2 YNNKEL (reference sequence). For the CDR3, the DNA is TGTGCCAGCAGTCGGGACAGGGGAACGACTAATGAAAAACTGTTTTTT. This sequence encodes CASSRDRGTTNEKLFF.

This chain joins TRBV6-5 and TRBJ1-6; TRBD1 might be the D (5 bases). This CDR3 comprises 16 residues. The germline V gene has CDR1 MNHEY and CDR2 SVGAGI. The V and J ends lost 2 bases and 6 bases respectively, with 14 bases between them. CDR3 in amino acids: CASSYMSGVGNSPLHF. CDR3 nucleotide sequence: TGTGCCAGCAGTTACATGTCGGGGGTTGGTAATTCACCCCTCCACTTT.

This clone was found once. The V call is TRBV11-3, the J call TRBJ2-3; D might be TRBD2 (5 bases). Germline CDR1 and CDR2: SGHNT and YENEEA. The germline V and J ends were trimmed by 2 bases and 2 bases, with 8 bases remaining between them. The CDR3 covers 14 residues. In DNA form, the CDR3 reads TGTGCCAGCAGCTTAACGGGGTCCACAGATACGCAGTATTTT. It codes for CASSLTGSTDTQYF.

The CDR3 reads CASSYSAGALNTEAFF. The DNA for the CDR3 is TGTGCCAGCAGTTACTCCGCAGGGGCCCTGAACACTGAAGCTTTCTTT. The rearrangement uses TRBV6-5 and TRBJ1-1; weak D call: TRBD1 (6 bases). The length of the CDR3 is 16 residues. V was clipped by 0 bases and J by 0 bases, with 11 bases between them. Germline lookup yields CDR1 MNHEY and CDR2 SVGAGI.

V usage is TRBV4-1 and J usage is TRBJ2-1, with 7 bases aligning to TRBD2. The length of the CDR3 is 16 residues. The V and J ends lost 2 bases and 4 bases, in that order; junction bases with no gene match: 8. Germline loops: CDR1 MGHRA, CDR2 YSYEKL. CDR3 loop: CASSQYATSRYNEQFF. CDR3 coding DNA: TGCGCCAGCAGCCAATACGCGACTAGCCGTTACAATGAGCAGTTCTTC.

This clone was seen more than once but under ten times. V usage is TRBV18 and J usage is TRBJ2-1; 9 nucleotides agree with TRBD1. In germline, CDR1 is KGHSH, CDR2 LQKENI. Trimming removed 6 bases from V and 2 bases from J; junction bases left unmatched: 5. This CDR3 is 15 amino acids long. The CDR3 coding sequence is TGTGCCAGCTCCCGCGGACAGGGGCCCTACAATGAGCAGTTCTTC. As protein: CASSRGQGPYNEQFF.

This clone was seen a single time. J is TRBJ1-1 and V is TRBV29-1; maybe TRBD1 (6 bases). The CDR3 length is 13 residues. Germline CDR1 and CDR2: SQVTM and ANQGSEA. Trimming took 6 bases from V and 0 from J, leaving 11 bases between them. The CDR3 DNA reads TGCAGCGTCGACAGGCTGGTGAACACTGAAGCTTTCTTT. Translation gives CSVDRLVNTEAFF.

The rearrangement joins TRBV5-1 to TRBJ1-1; a possible D gene is TRBD1 (5 bases). Between the trimmed V and J ends, which lost 4 bases and 1 base, there was a span of 14 bases. This CDR3 contains 15 residues. CDR1 is SGHRS, CDR2 YFSETQ, per germline. CDR3 residues: CASSPGPHKNTEAFF. The CDR3 nucleotides are TGCGCCAGCAGCCCGGGGCCCCACAAGAACACTGAAGCTTTCTTT. Supplemented by reference TRBV5-1 and TRBJ1-1, the full variable domain reads KAGVTQTPRYLIKTRGQQVTLSCSPISGHRSVSWYQQTPGQGLQFLFEYFSETQRNKGNFPGRFSGRQFSNSRSEMNVSTLELGDSALYLCASSPGPHKNTEAFFGQGTRLTVV.